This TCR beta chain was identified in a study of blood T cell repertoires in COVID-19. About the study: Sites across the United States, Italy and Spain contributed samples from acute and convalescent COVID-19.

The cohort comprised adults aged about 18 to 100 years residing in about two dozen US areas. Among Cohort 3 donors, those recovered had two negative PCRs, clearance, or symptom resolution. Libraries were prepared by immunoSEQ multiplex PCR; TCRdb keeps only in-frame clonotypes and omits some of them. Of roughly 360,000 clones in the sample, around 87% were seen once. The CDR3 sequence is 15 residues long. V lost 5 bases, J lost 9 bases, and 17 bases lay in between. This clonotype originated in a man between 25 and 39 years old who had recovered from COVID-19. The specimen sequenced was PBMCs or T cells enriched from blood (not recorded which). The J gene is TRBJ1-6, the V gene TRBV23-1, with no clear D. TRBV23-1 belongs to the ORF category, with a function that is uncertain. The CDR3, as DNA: TGCGCCAGCAGTTCATTCCTCGGGTGTAGTTCACCCCTCCACTTT. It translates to CASSSFLGCSSPLHF.